Listed here is a single TCR beta chain. As yet, its antigen is unknown. The libraries were made with immunoSEQ version 4 in survey mode. Here immunoSEQ multiplex PCR was the method, and the copy in TCRdb shows in-frame clones only, minus some. The table shows some 23,000 clones, with 74% occurring only once. This entry comes from a study of persistence of HIV-infected CD4 T cells. Study outcomes and limitations: Rare CMV-responding cells carrying HIV-1 proviruses were not analyzed separately for TCR.

An overlapping HIV-1 Gag peptide pool stimulated these cells at 0.95 to 1 ug/peptide/mL. Responding CD4+ T cells were sorted by upregulation of both CD40 ligand and CD69. The sample here was CD4+ T cells sorted from PBMCs after roughly 18-hour stimulation, taken from a patient who received antiretroviral therapy. This clonotype was obtained from an adult man with HIV who was CMV-seropositive.

The CDR3 sequence is CASSFSPRSPLHF. DNA for the CDR3: TGTGCCAGCAGTTTCTCCCCCCGGTCACCCCTCCACTTT. The chain uses TRBV12-3 or TRBV12-4 and TRBJ1-6; D unclear. V was trimmed by 3 bases and J by 10 bases, leaving 10 bases between them. The CDR3 runs to 13 residues.